The sequence of this T cell receptor (beta chain) was determined in a study of radiation and T cells in renal cell carcinoma (dated by TCRdb to the early 2020s). Looking at the study overall: The samples were obtained from a clinical trial, where primary renal cell carcinomas were treated with 15 Gy stereotactic body radiation therapy and then removed by nephrectomy 4 weeks afterward. A total of fewer than 55 samples underwent TCR beta sequencing, made up of approximately 26 tumors and about 27 peripheral blood samples. Across all 53 samples, 4,000,000 or so unique CDR3 nucleotide sequences, encoding 2,658,974 unique CDR3 amino acid sequences, were identified.

TCR beta libraries were generated from genomic DNA with the immunoSEQ kit, following the manufacturer's recommendations. For library preparation, a first multiplex PCR was performed with proprietary primers, followed by a second PCR in which unique barcodes were added, and bead cleanups were performed after each round. A positive control reaction and a negative control reaction, both provided in the kit, were run with every batch of samples. The final libraries were assessed on an Agilent 4200 TapeStation D1000 ScreenTape, pooled by volume, and quantified by qPCR. Sequencing ran on an Illumina NextSeq500 with a MidOutput 150-cycle cartridge, using 156 Read1 and 15 Index1 cycles with kit custom primers. The pooled library was loaded at roughly 0.96 pM, with an approximately 21% PhiX control spiked in. As for the original processing: Vendor-processed data were analyzed in R, with a clonotype defined as all T cells sharing the same CDR3 nucleotide sequence. For clone abundance analyses, frequencies were normalized to the 10,000 most abundant clones in each sample. Public T cell clones, averaging fewer than five per sample, were removed before analysis. Tumor-enriched clonotypes and baseline blood-enriched clonotypes were defined as those with an abundance difference of at least 32-fold between compartments. Clonotypes expanded or contracted between blood time points were identified with a beta-binomial differential abundance model. Tumor-blood repertoire similarity was measured with the Baroni-Urbani and Buser coefficient, and group comparisons used two-tailed Wilcoxon tests in R. TCRdb's version of the immuneACCESS table is confined to in-frame rearrangements and falls short of the full clone set. An unresolved V gene accounts for under half of the shortfall where checked; the remainder is of unknown origin. That table supplies the V and J calls and clone size; D and trimming were determined from the DNA. In this sample the table shows 120,000 or so clones, around 85% of which occur a single time. The ten biggest clones cover roughly 5% of the sample.

The time point label on this specimen signifies: blood 2 weeks post-SBRT. The sample's treatment or condition label, decoded: 15 Gy SBRT to primary tumor, nephrectomy 4 weeks later. To follow tumor-enriched clonotypes, serial peripheral blood was collected from radiation-treated patients at baseline and at 2 weeks and 4 weeks after SBRT. All patients had renal cell carcinoma with clear cell pathology. Genomic DNA for TCR sequencing was prepared using the QIAamp DNA Blood Mini Kit (Qiagen). The analyses included only samples that passed all quality control checks. Concerning this clone itself: This receptor's antigen is unknown. Base qualities were left out, and no much larger clone turns up one base away.

General findings and caveats noted by the study authors: Changes in the blood repertoire were not tracked past 4 weeks after treatment. In blood, the top tumor clonotypes increased between baseline and 2 weeks post-radiation and then shrank by 4 weeks, which suggests that tumor-resident clones expanded only transiently. Because pretreatment tumor biopsies were not available, the study could not determine whether clonotypes were already present within the tumor at baseline. Effects of radiation dose or scheduling on the TCR repertoire could not be addressed with the single-armed trial design.

CDR1 and CDR2 are drawn from the germline V gene: MGHRA, YSYEKL. The CDR3 covers 16 residues, taking in both the cysteine and the phenylalanine. Just CDR3 DNA is preserved here, 48 bases in frame from base 1. At the junction V is shortened by 3 bases and J by 3 bases, with 17 bases in between. The rearranged segments are TRBV4-1 and TRBJ1-2; tentative D gene TRBD1, with 5 bases matching. Here the sequenced sample was blood, taken from a patient whose treatment included radiotherapy and nephrectomy. The TCR was taken from a man aged 50-60 years with renal cell carcinoma. The sequence in DNA is TGCGCCAGCAGCCACCCCGGTCGAGGGGTTGACTATGGCTACACCTTC. It translates to CASSHPGRGVDYGYTF.